The 23 T cell receptor beta chains below all came from one sample that was sequenced in a study. TCRdb re-called the RT-PCR reads through MiXCR, storing one row per CDR3 protein. The sample consists of approximately 720,000 distinct CDR3 sequences, about 14% of them appearing once. The material sequenced was memory CD4+ T cells from blood. These receptors all come from a female donor in good health, serving as a healthy control.

The rearrangement uses TRBV4-3 and TRBJ1-2, with D maybe TRBD1 (5 bases). CDR1 and CDR2 (germline): LGHNA, YSLEER. The CDR3 spans 16 residues. V was shortened by 2 bases and J by 2 bases, with 15 bases between the two germline ends. The DNA for the CDR3 is TGCGCCAGCAGCCAACAGCCGGGACTGCAAAACTATGGCTACACCTTC. It yields the protein CASSQQPGLQNYGYTF.

A few counts support this clonotype. The chain recombines TRBV20-1 with TRBJ2-7, with D maybe TRBD1 (6 bases). The CDR3 is 14 residues long. Per the germline V gene, CDR1 is DFQATT and CDR2 is SNEGSKA (reference sequence). The germline V and J ends were trimmed by 3 bases and 4 bases, with 16 bases remaining between them. The CDR3 DNA reads TGCAGTGCTAGCCGTTTGGGGGCAATATACGAGCAGTACTTC. As protein: CSASRLGAIYEQYF.

This clonotype was seen at least ten times. The chain combines TRBV10-3 with TRBJ2-1; 9 nucleotides align to TRBD2. Germline loops: CDR1 ENHRY, CDR2 SYGVKD. Trimming removed 1 base from V and 1 base from J; junction bases left unmatched: 5. The CDR3 extends over 17 amino acids. The CDR3: CAISEYERGVSYNEQFF. The CDR3 DNA is TGTGCCATCAGTGAGTATGAGCGGGGGGTGTCCTACAATGAGCAGTTCTTC.

This clonotype was seen a handful of times. The chain links TRBV18 to TRBJ2-3, with TRBD2 matching 12 bases. The CDR3 consists of 16 residues. The germline V gene has CDR1 KGHSH and CDR2 LQKENI. Losses at the gene ends were 0 bases for V and 10 bases for J; bases not matched to a gene: 8. CDR3 amino acids: CASSPPSSGRARAQYF. The CDR3 DNA sequence: TGTGCCAGCTCACCACCGTCTAGCGGGAGGGCGCGCGCGCAGTATTTT. Full variable domain (rest looked up from reference TRBV18 and TRBJ2-3): NAGVMQNPRHLVRRRGQEARLRCSPMKGHSHVYWYRQLPEEGLKFMVYLQKENIIDESGMPKERFSAEFPKEGPSILRIQQVVRGDSAAYFCASSPPSSGRARAQYFGPGTRLTVL.

The sample holds a few counts of this clonotype. This sequence joins TRBV24-1 and TRBJ2-7, with D hard to call. The CDR3 is 14 residues long. The germline V gene encodes CDR1 KGHDR and CDR2 SFDVKD. V gave up 9 bases and J gave up 2 bases, with 16 bases separating them. The CDR3 coding sequence is TGTGCCACCGCGAACTCCGGATCCACCTACGAGCAGTACTTC. Encoded protein: CATANSGSTYEQYF.

This clonotype has at least ten counts. The CDR3 region is CASSYVQNLNTEAFF. The CDR3 DNA is TGTGCCAGCAGTTACGTGCAGAACTTGAACACTGAAGCTTTCTTT. This sequence joins TRBV6-5 and TRBJ1-1; D ambiguous. V gave up 2 bases and J gave up 0 bases, with 10 bases separating them. Per the germline V gene, CDR1 is MNHEY and CDR2 is SVGAGI. The CDR3 sequence is 15 residues long.

The chain couples TRBV6-1 to TRBJ2-3, with a possible D match to TRBD1 (5 bases). V was trimmed by 2 bases and J by 4 bases, leaving 13 bases between them. This CDR3 has 15 amino acids. Germline V gene data show CDR1 as MNHNS and CDR2 as SASEGT. The CDR3 DNA reads TGTGCCAGCAGTGAAACGCAGGGTTGGGCAGATACGCAGTATTTT. Translated, it gives CASSETQGWADTQYF.

This clonotype occurred many times. The chain recombines TRBV4-3 with TRBJ2-1; 8 nucleotides line up with TRBD2. The CDR3 contains 17 residues. Germline assignment: CDR1 LGHNA and CDR2 YSLEER. Germline trimming cut 0 bases from V and 3 bases from J; bases unmatched to any gene: 7. The CDR3, as DNA: TGCGCCAGCAGCCAAGATTACGGGGGGGCGATCTACAATGAGCAGTTCTTC. It yields the protein CASSQDYGGAIYNEQFF.

This clonotype was seen a few times. The J gene is TRBJ2-1, the V gene TRBV7-9; either TRBD1 or TRBD2 may supply D (5 bases each). V lost 6 bases, J lost 2 bases, and 14 bases lay in between. Germline V lookup: CDR1 SEHNR, CDR2 FQNEAQ (reference sequence). CDR3 length: 15 amino acids. The CDR3 DNA follows: TGTGCCAGCAGTCTCGAGGGGAAAGCCTACAATGAGCAGTTCTTC. Protein: CASSLEGKAYNEQFF. Filled out from reference TRBV7-9 and TRBJ2-1, the complete variable domain reads DTGVSQNPRHKITKRGQNVTFRCDPISEHNRLYWYRQTLGQGPEFLTYFQNEAQLEKSRLLSDRFSAERPKGSFSTLEIQRTEQGDSAMYLCASSLEGKAYNEQFFGPGTRLTVL.

This clonotype was counted many times. The chain links TRBV7-9 to TRBJ2-5; 10 bases are a match to TRBD2. This CDR3 has 16 amino acids. Germline V gene lookup returns CDR1 SEHNR and CDR2 FQNEAQ (reference sequence). With V trimmed by 1 base and J by 3 bases, 5 bases remained unmatched. The CDR3 region is CASSLGLAGQKETQYF. The CDR3 DNA sequence: TGTGCCAGCAGCTTAGGACTAGCGGGTCAGAAAGAGACCCAGTACTTC.

This chain links TRBV4-3 with TRBJ2-1; 8 bases are shared with TRBD2. Germline V gives CDR1 LGHNA, CDR2 YSLEER. Trimming took 3 bases from V and 0 from J; bases not matched to a gene: 10. This CDR3 has 18 residues. The CDR3 protein is CASSQADSGESSYNEQFF. The CDR3 DNA sequence: TGCGCCAGCAGCCAGGCAGATAGCGGGGAAAGCTCCTACAATGAGCAGTTCTTC.

The CDR3 protein is CASSSRLENTEAFF. The CDR3, as DNA: TGTGCCAGCAGCTCACGACTGGAGAACACTGAAGCTTTCTTT. The chain links TRBV4-2 to TRBJ1-1, with D unresolved. Germline V gene data show CDR1 as LGHNA and CDR2 as YNFKEQ. V was shortened by 5 bases and J by 1 base, with 11 bases between the two germline ends. The CDR3 consists of 14 residues.

The rearrangement joins TRBV30 to TRBJ1-4, with a possible D match to TRBD1 (5 bases). The germline V gene encodes CDR1 GTSNPN and CDR2 SVGIG (reference sequence). This CDR3 is built from 13 residues. V dropped 5 bases and J dropped 8 bases, with 15 bases sitting between them. In DNA, the CDR3 is TGTGCCTGGGGAGGGCAGGGAAGGGAAAAACTGTTTTTT. As protein: CAWGGQGREKLFF.

The chain joins TRBV9 to TRBJ1-2; TRBD1 matches 7 bases. The CDR3 is 15 residues long. V shed 3 bases, J shed 2 bases, and the junction held 7 bases outside the gene matches. Germline V CDR1 and CDR2: SGDLS, YYNGEE. CDR3 residues: CASSAQTGSNYGYTF. CDR3 DNA sequence: TGTGCCAGCAGCGCCCAGACAGGGTCAAACTATGGCTACACCTTC.

The V call is TRBV7-9, the J call TRBJ1-1; D gene uncertain. Looked up from germline, CDR1 is SEHNR and CDR2 is FQNEAQ (reference sequence). Trimming took off 1 base at V and 0 bases at J, with 9 bases between the two ends. The CDR3 is 15 residues long. CDR3: CASSLGQSLNTEAFF. Here the CDR3 DNA reads TGTGCCAGCAGCTTAGGTCAGAGCCTGAACACTGAAGCTTTCTTT.

This clonotype was observed a few times. The chain carries TRBV27 and TRBJ2-2; 10 bases align to TRBD2. Looked up from germline, CDR1 is MNHEY and CDR2 is SMNVEV (reference sequence). This CDR3 is built from 16 residues. V trimming: 6 bases; J trimming: 0 bases; junction bases outside the gene matches: 4. CDR3 DNA: TGTGCCAGCAGACGAGGGACTAGCGCGAACACCGGGGAGCTGTTTTTT. Its translation is CASRRGTSANTGELFF.

The chain carries TRBV5-4 and TRBJ2-7; the match to TRBD1 covers 8 bases. Trimming removed 1 base from V and 6 bases from J; junction bases left unmatched: 6. The CDR3 has 14 residues. Germline-derived CDR1 and CDR2 are SGHNT and YYREEE (reference sequence). For the CDR3, the DNA is TGTGCCAGCAGCTTGCGGCAGGGGGCAACCGAGCAGTACTTC. Residues: CASSLRQGATEQYF.

This clonotype was seen a handful of times. The chain is built from TRBV15 and TRBJ2-7; TRBD2 matches 9 bases. The V gene end was trimmed by 0 bases and the J gene end by 6 bases; junction bases not matched to a gene: 6. The CDR3 contains 15 residues. The germline V gene encodes CDR1 LNHNV and CDR2 YYDKDF (reference sequence). The CDR3 region has the DNA TGTGCCACCAGCAGAGACATAGCGGGAGTCCTCGAGCAGTACTTC. Translated: CATSRDIAGVLEQYF.

This clonotype has a handful of counts. The chain couples TRBV12-3 or TRBV12-4 to TRBJ2-5; possibly TRBD1 or TRBD2 for D (5 bases each). V was pared by 4 bases and J by 3 bases, with 15 bases between. This CDR3 comprises 15 residues. The CDR3 region has the DNA TGTGCCAGCAGTTCTCAGGGTGGAGGAAAAGAGACCCAGTACTTC. This translates into CASSSQGGGKETQYF.

The chain joins TRBV20-1 to TRBJ2-1; 11 positions agree with TRBD2. The germline gives CDR1 DFQATT, CDR2 SNEGSKA (reference sequence). After removal of 7 bases from V and 12 bases from J, the junction contained 11 bases not matched to a gene. The CDR3 loop spans 13 amino acids. CDR3 sequence: CSVVSGRAGRQFF. Here the CDR3 DNA reads TGCAGTGTAGTTAGCGGGAGGGCCGGTCGGCAGTTCTTC.

The genes are TRBV4-3 and TRBJ2-5, with D perhaps matching TRBD1 or TRBD2 (6 bases each). Germline-derived CDR1 and CDR2 are LGHNA and YSLEER. V lost 0 bases, J lost 4 bases, and 12 bases lay in between. This CDR3 comprises 15 residues. For the CDR3, the DNA is TGCGCCAGCAGCCAAGATAAGGGGGGCGGAGAGACCCAGTACTTC. It specifies CASSQDKGGGETQYF.

This clonotype was seen ten or more times. The V call is TRBV7-2, the J call TRBJ1-1; possibly TRBD1 for D (6 bases). The CDR3 totals 15 residues. V lost 1 base and J 2 bases, leaving 11 bases between the germline ends. The germline CDR1 and CDR2 sequences are SGHTA and FQGNSA. The CDR3 coding sequence is TGTGCCAGCAGCTTAGTCGGGGGCGCAAACACTGAAGCTTTCTTT. This translates into CASSLVGGANTEAFF.

Ten or more counts support this clonotype. The chain employs TRBV12-3 or TRBV12-4 and TRBJ2-3, with 8 bases fitting TRBD1. After removal of 5 bases from V and 6 bases from J, the junction contained 4 bases not matched to a gene. This CDR3 is 13 amino acids long. The CDR3, as DNA: TGTGCCAGCAGTAGGACAGGGACCGATACGCAGTATTTT. Its protein is CASSRTGTDTQYF.